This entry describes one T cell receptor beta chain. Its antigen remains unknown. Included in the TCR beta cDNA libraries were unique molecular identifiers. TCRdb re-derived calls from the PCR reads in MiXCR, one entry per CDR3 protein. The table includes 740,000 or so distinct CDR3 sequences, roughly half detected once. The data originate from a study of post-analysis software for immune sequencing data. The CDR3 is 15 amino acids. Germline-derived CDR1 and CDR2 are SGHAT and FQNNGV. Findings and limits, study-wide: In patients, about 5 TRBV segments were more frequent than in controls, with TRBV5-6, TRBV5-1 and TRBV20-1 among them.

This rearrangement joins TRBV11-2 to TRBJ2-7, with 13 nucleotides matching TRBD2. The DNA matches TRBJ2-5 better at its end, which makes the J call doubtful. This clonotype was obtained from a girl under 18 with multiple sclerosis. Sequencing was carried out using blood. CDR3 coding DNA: TGTGCCAGCAGCCCCGGGACTAGCGGGACTGAGACCCAGTACTTC. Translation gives CASSPGTSGTETQYF.